What follows are 27 T cell receptor beta chains derived from one specimen sequenced in a study of T cell repertoires in cytomegalovirus infection. What these receptors recognize is not known. From the reads, TCRdb called clonotypes with MiXCR, one entry per CDR3 protein. The data show about 770,000 distinct CDR3 sequences, roughly 28% seen once. The material was cultured CD8+ T cells from PBMCs, obtained from culture after CMV antigen stimulation. Receptors were obtained from a human donor in good health (CMV status not recorded). Some clones in this sample may be carry-over from other donors' samples.

The V call is TRBV6-5, the J call TRBJ1-1; D not certain. This CDR3 comprises 15 residues. The germline CDR1 and CDR2 sequences are MNHEY and SVGAGI. Trimming took off 6 bases at V and 0 bases at J, with 14 bases between the two ends. CDR3 amino acids: CASRPQTSLNTEAFF. CDR3 sequence (DNA): TGTGCCAGCAGACCTCAGACAAGTTTGAACACTGAAGCTTTCTTT.

This clonotype was seen ten or more times. The J gene is TRBJ2-7, the V gene TRBV12-3 or TRBV12-4; D call uncertain. With 5 bases removed from V and 2 bases from J, the gap between germline ends came to 10 bases. This CDR3 has 13 residues. This chain's CDR3 is CASSTSGTYEQYF. The CDR3 DNA follows: TGTGCCAGCAGTACTTCAGGTACCTACGAGCAGTACTTC.

This sequence joins TRBV11-3 and TRBJ2-1; 13 bases match TRBD2. V trimming: 5 bases; J trimming: 8 bases; junction bases outside the gene matches: 9. Germline V gene sequence: CDR1 SGHNT, CDR2 YENEEA. The CDR3 spans 16 residues. CDR3 loop: CASSTTSGGAWDEQFF. CDR3 coding DNA: TGTGCCAGCAGCACAACTAGCGGGGGGGCGTGGGATGAGCAGTTCTTC.

This chain connects TRBV7-9 to TRBJ1-1; no firm D call. Deletions cut 5 bases from V and 0 bases from J, with 13 bases between. The CDR3 spans 15 residues. Germline CDR1 reads SEHNR; CDR2 reads FQNEAQ (reference sequence). The CDR3 nucleotides are TGTGCCAGCAGCCCGATGCGGGGAGTGAACACTGAAGCTTTCTTT. Residues: CASSPMRGVNTEAFF.

This clonotype was found a few times. The genes are TRBV10-3 and TRBJ2-7; TRBD1 matches at 8 bases. The trim removed 5 bases at V and 5 bases at J, leaving 5 bases unmatched. Germline V gene lookup returns CDR1 ENHRY and CDR2 SYGVKD. This CDR3 is 13 amino acids long. The CDR3 region has the DNA TGTGCCATCAGTTCCGGGACAGGTAACGAGCAGTACGTC. Protein product: CAISSGTGNEQYV.

The gene calls are TRBV29-1 and TRBJ1-1; the match to TRBD1 covers 9 bases. Per germline, CDR1 SQVTM and CDR2 ANQGSEA. CDR3 length: 17 amino acids. The ends lost 4 bases at V and 4 bases at J; junction bases unmatched: 16. As DNA, the CDR3 is TGCAGCGTTGGGATCCGCGGGACAGGGCCTCGGACCACTGAAGCTTTCTTT. Protein sequence: CSVGIRGTGPRTTEAFF.

Only a few counts were recorded for this clonotype. The rearrangement joins TRBV6-2 or TRBV6-3 to TRBJ2-1; 10 bases agree with TRBD1. This CDR3 has 15 amino acids. V shed 5 bases, J shed 6 bases, and the junction held 7 bases outside the gene matches. Germline V gene lookup returns CDR1 MNHEY and CDR2 SVGEGT. The CDR3: CASSPGTGEGNEQFF. The CDR3 DNA is TGTGCCAGCAGTCCCGGGACAGGGGAGGGCAATGAGCAGTTCTTC.

This clonotype has just a few counts. The rearrangement uses TRBV15 and TRBJ2-7; 8 bases are shared with TRBD1. The CDR3 has 13 residues. CDR1 LNHNV and CDR2 YYDKDF come from the germline V gene (reference sequence). With V trimmed by 6 bases and J by 6 bases, 7 bases remained unmatched. The CDR3: CATSFGQGLEQYV. DNA for the CDR3: TGTGCCACCAGTTTTGGACAGGGTCTCGAGCAGTACGTC.

This clonotype was detected many times. This rearrangement joins TRBV7-2 to TRBJ2-3; TRBD2 matches 12 bases. Germline lookup yields CDR1 SGHTA and CDR2 FQGNSA. The CDR3 loop spans 17 amino acids. J gave up 2 bases and V 6 bases, and 9 bases lay outside the gene matches. The CDR3 DNA is TGTGCCAGCAGTTACTCTAGCGGGGGGGGGCACACAGATACGCAGTATTTT. Translating gives CASSYSSGGGHTDTQYF.

In its sample, this clonotype was seen a few times. The chain recombines TRBV6-2 or TRBV6-3 with TRBJ2-7; 8 nucleotides align to TRBD1. V lost 7 bases and J lost 0; bases outside the gene matches: 5. Germline CDR1 reads MNHEY; CDR2 reads SVGEGT. The CDR3 has 14 residues. The CDR3 coding sequence is TGTGCCAGCATCCTTGGACAGGGCTCCTACGAGCAGTACGTC. Its protein is CASILGQGSYEQYV.

The rearrangement links TRBV29-1 to TRBJ2-1; the D gene is possibly TRBD2 (7 bases). Trimming stripped 6 bases from V and 8 bases from J, with 17 bases between. Looked up from germline, CDR1 is SQVTM and CDR2 is ANQGSEA. The CDR3 runs 13 residues. CDR3 in amino acids: CSVAGQTVDEQFF. The CDR3, as DNA: TGCAGCGTAGCGGGACAAACAGTGGATGAGCAGTTCTTC.

V is TRBV20-1 and J is TRBJ1-5; D uncertain. This CDR3 is 15 amino acids long. Germline lookup yields CDR1 DFQATT and CDR2 SNEGSKA (reference sequence). The ends were cut back, 1 base at V and 7 bases at J, with 17 bases in the middle. For the CDR3, the DNA is TGCAGTGCTAGAGGGAGGGCGGTCCATCTCCAGCCCCAGCATTTT. This codes for CSARGRAVHLQPQHF.

In DNA, the CDR3 is TGTGCCAGCAGCGCCGGACAGAAAAACATTCAGTACTTC. As protein: CASSAGQKNIQYF. This chain uses TRBV5-6 with TRBJ2-4; tentative D call: TRBD1 (6 bases). The V and J ends lost 4 bases and 4 bases respectively, with 9 bases between them. CDR1 and CDR2 (germline): SGHDT, YYEEEE. CDR3 length: 13 residues.

This clonotype was seen only a few times. The chain links TRBV27 to TRBJ2-7, with D hard to call. This CDR3 is 14 amino acids long. Trimming pared 3 bases from V and 3 bases from J, leaving 12 bases between. Germline loops: CDR1 MNHEY, CDR2 SMNVEV (reference sequence). The CDR3 region is CASSFLPESYEQYF. In nucleotides, the CDR3 is TGTGCCAGCAGTTTCCTCCCGGAGAGCTACGAGCAGTACTTC.

J is TRBJ2-3 and V is TRBV5-6; TRBD1 matches at 9 bases. Germline V gene lookup returns CDR1 SGHDT and CDR2 YYEEEE. Trimming removed 0 bases from V and 2 bases from J; junction bases left unmatched: 7. CDR3 length: 17 residues. In nucleotides, the CDR3 is TGTGCCAGCAGCTTGGGACAGGGGGATTGGGCCACAGATACGCAGTATTTT. Amino acids: CASSLGQGDWATDTQYF.

The sample holds many counts of this clonotype. This chain connects TRBV27 to TRBJ1-1; no reliable D call. The CDR3 spans 14 residues. Trimming cost V 0 bases and J 5 bases, with 10 bases left between them. Germline V gene lookup returns CDR1 MNHEY and CDR2 SMNVEV (reference sequence). CDR3 protein: CASSLSELGTEAFF. In DNA form, the CDR3 reads TGTGCCAGCAGTTTATCGGAGCTGGGGACTGAAGCTTTCTTT.

This clonotype was picked up a small number of times. The chain joins TRBV6-2 or TRBV6-3 to TRBJ2-7; D is uncertain. The CDR3 has 13 residues. Germline CDR1 MNHEY, CDR2 SVGEGT. This CDR3 reads CASKSPLSHEQYV. CDR3 coding DNA: TGTGCCAGCAAGTCCCCGCTCTCCCACGAGCAGTACGTC.

The sample holds a few counts of this clonotype. V gene TRBV7-9 combines with J gene TRBJ1-1; D possibly corresponds to TRBD1 (5 bases). CDR3 length equals 15 residues. V lost 5 bases and J lost 4, with 17 bases in between. CDR1 and CDR2 (germline): SEHNR, FQNEAQ (reference sequence). The CDR3 region is CASSKLPGLSTEAFF. The CDR3, as DNA: TGTGCCAGCAGCAAACTACCGGGGCTGAGCACTGAAGCTTTCTTT.

V gene TRBV12-3 or TRBV12-4 combines with J gene TRBJ1-1; weak D call: TRBD1 (5 bases). V was cut by 6 bases and J by 4 bases, with 12 bases left in between. There are 13 residues in the CDR3. The CDR3 loop reads CASRSRVLTEAFF. In nucleotides, the CDR3 is TGTGCCAGCAGGAGCAGGGTACTCACTGAAGCTTTCTTT.

In its sample, this clonotype was seen many times. The rearrangement uses TRBV27 and TRBJ1-1; perhaps TRBD1 as D (5 bases). Trimming left V 8 bases short and J 1 base short, with 14 bases between. The germline gives CDR1 MNHEY, CDR2 SMNVEV (reference sequence). CDR3 length: 14 amino acids. The CDR3 DNA sequence: TGTGCCAGCGGAAAGGGTGGGACGAACACTGAAGCTTTCTTT. As protein: CASGKGGTNTEAFF.

This clonotype was found many times. V is TRBV7-9 and J is TRBJ2-3, with D possibly being TRBD1 (6 bases). CDR1 is SEHNR and CDR2 is FQNEAQ in the germline V gene (reference sequence). The V end was cut by 5 bases, the J end by 5 bases, with 20 bases between. CDR3 length: 16 residues. CDR3 in amino acids: CASSTQGPPQRDTQYF. The CDR3 DNA is TGTGCCAGCAGCACTCAGGGGCCACCGCAACGAGATACGCAGTATTTT. The whole variable domain, remainder taken from reference TRBV7-9 and TRBJ2-3, is DTGVSQNPRHKITKRGQNVTFRCDPISEHNRLYWYRQTLGQGPEFLTYFQNEAQLEKSRLLSDRFSAERPKGSFSTLEIQRTEQGDSAMYLCASSTQGPPQRDTQYFGPGTRLTVL.

At least ten counts were recorded for this clonotype. The V call is TRBV6-5, the J call TRBJ1-1; D is uncertain. This CDR3 contains 14 residues. V was shortened by 2 bases and J by 3 bases, with 10 bases between the two germline ends. CDR1 and CDR2 from the germline V gene are MNHEY and SVGAGI. CDR3 coding DNA: TGTGCCAGCAGTTACACGGACGGGGACACTGAAGCTTTCTTT. It encodes CASSYTDGDTEAFF.

This clonotype was seen more than once but under ten times. The chain employs TRBV5-8 and TRBJ2-5; 12 positions match TRBD2. CDR3 length: 17 amino acids. The J segment lost 0 bases and the V segment lost 1 base, leaving 4 bases of the junction unmatched. The germline V gene encodes CDR1 SGHTS and CDR2 YDEGEE. This CDR3 is CASSLITSGGYQETQYF. The CDR3 nucleotides read TGTGCCAGCAGCTTGATAACTAGCGGGGGGTACCAAGAGACCCAGTACTTC.

In its sample, this clonotype was seen many times. The chain uses TRBV7-6 and TRBJ2-7, with TRBD1 matching over 10 bases. The germline CDR1 and CDR2 sequences are SGHVS and FNYEAQ. This CDR3 contains 14 residues. Trimming removed 5 bases from V and 4 bases from J; junction bases left unmatched: 5. DNA for the CDR3: TGTGCCAGCAGCCTGGGACAGGGGACTTACGAGCAGTACGTC. It is translated as CASSLGQGTYEQYV.

The rearrangement joins TRBV6-5 to TRBJ2-2; the D gene is possibly TRBD1 (5 bases). CDR3 size: 17 residues. Germline lookup yields CDR1 MNHEY and CDR2 SVGAGI. Trimming stripped 3 bases from V and 0 bases from J, with 14 bases between. The DNA of the CDR3 is TGTGCCAGCAGTTATTTTCCCCTACAGGCGAACACCGGGGAGCTGTTTTTT. It is translated as CASSYFPLQANTGELFF.

This clonotype was recorded many times. This sequence joins TRBV7-9 and TRBJ1-5; possible D gene TRBD1, 6 bases. With 4 bases removed from V and 0 bases from J, the gap between germline ends came to 13 bases. CDR1 and CDR2 from the germline V gene are SEHNR and FQNEAQ (reference sequence). This CDR3 has 16 amino acids. In DNA form, the CDR3 reads TGTGCCAGCAGCTCCAACAGGGCCGCTAGCAATCAGCCCCAGCATTTT. Residues: CASSSNRAASNQPQHF.

This clonotype was found many times. CDR3 in amino acids: CASSFEGGRETQYF. The CDR3 DNA sequence: TGTGCCAGCAGCTTTGAAGGGGGTCGAGAGACCCAGTACTTC. The rearrangement uses TRBV7-9 and TRBJ2-5, with TRBD1 as a possible D gene (6 bases). The CDR3 is 14 residues long. V was trimmed by 3 bases and J by 4 bases, leaving 12 bases between them. Germline V lookup: CDR1 SEHNR, CDR2 FQNEAQ (reference sequence).